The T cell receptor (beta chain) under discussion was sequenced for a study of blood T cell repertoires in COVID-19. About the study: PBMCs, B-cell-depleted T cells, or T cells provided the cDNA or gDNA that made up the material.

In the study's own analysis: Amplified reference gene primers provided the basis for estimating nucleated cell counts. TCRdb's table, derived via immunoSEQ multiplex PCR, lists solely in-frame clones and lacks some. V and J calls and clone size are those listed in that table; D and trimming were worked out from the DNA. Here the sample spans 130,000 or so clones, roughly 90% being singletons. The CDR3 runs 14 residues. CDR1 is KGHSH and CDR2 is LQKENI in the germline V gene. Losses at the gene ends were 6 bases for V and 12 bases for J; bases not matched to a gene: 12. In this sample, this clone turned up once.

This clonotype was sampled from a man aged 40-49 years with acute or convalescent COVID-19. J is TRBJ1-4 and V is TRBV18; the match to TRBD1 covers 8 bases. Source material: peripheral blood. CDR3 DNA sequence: TGTGCCAGCTCCTCGGGACAGGCCCTTGAGGAACTGTTTTTT. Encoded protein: CASSSGQALEELFF.